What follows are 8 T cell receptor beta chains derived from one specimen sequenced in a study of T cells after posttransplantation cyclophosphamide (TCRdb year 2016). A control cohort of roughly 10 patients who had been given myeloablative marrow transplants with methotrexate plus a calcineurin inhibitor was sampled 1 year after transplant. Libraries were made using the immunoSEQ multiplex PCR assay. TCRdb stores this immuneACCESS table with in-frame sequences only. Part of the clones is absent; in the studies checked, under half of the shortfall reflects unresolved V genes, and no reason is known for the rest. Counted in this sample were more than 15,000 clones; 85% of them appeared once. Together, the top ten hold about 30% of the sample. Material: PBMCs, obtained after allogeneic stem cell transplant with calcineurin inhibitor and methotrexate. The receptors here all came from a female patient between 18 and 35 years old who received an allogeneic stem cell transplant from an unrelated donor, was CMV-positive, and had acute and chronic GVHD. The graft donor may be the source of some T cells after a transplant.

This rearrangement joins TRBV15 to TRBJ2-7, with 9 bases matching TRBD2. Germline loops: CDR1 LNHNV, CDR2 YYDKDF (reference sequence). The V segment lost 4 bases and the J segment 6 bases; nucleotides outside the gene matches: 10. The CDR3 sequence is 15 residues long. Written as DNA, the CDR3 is TGTGCCACCAGCAAAGACAGCGGGAGGTACTTCGAGCAGTACTTC. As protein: CATSKDSGRYFEQYF.

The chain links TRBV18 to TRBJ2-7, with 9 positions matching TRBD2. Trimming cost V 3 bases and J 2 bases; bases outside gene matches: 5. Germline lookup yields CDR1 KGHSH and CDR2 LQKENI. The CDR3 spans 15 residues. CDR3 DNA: TGTGCCAGCTCACCCTCAGCGGGAGGCACCTACGAGCAGTACTTC. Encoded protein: CASSPSAGGTYEQYF.

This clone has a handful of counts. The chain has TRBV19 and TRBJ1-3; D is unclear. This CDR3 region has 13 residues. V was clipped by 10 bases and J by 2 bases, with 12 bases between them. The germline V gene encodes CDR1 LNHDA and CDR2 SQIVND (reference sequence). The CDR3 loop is CATVRTAGNTIYF. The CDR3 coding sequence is TGTGCCACGGTCCGTACAGCTGGAAACACCATATATTTT.

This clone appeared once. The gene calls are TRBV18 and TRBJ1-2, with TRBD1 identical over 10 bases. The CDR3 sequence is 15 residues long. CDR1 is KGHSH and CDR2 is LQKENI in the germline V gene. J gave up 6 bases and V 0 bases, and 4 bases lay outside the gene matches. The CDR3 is CASSPPGQGLDGYTF. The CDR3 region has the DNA TGTGCCAGCTCACCACCGGGACAGGGGCTCGATGGCTACACCTTC.

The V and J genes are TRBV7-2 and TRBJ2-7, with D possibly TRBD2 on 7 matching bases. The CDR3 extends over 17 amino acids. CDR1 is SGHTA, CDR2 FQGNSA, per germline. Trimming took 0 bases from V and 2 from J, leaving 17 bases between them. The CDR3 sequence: CASSLALRGRGAYEQYF. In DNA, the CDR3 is TGTGCCAGCAGCTTAGCACTGCGGGGGAGGGGGGCCTACGAGCAGTACTTC.

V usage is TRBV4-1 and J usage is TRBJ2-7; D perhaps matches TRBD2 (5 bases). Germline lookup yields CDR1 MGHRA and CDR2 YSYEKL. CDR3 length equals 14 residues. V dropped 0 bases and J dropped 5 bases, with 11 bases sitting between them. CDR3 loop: CASSQEPSRHEQYF. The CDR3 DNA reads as TGCGCCAGCAGCCAAGAGCCTAGCCGGCACGAGCAGTACTTC.

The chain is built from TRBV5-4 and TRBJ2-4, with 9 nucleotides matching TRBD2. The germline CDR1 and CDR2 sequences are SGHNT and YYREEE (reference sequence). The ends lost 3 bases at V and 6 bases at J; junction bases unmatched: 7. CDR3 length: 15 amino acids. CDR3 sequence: CASSSRTSVGNIQYF. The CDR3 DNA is TGTGCCAGCAGCTCTCGGACTAGCGTCGGAAACATTCAGTACTTC.

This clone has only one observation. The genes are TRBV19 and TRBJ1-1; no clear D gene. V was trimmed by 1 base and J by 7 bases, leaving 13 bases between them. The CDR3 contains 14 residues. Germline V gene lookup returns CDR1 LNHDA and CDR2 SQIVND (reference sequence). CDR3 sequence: CASSIVYSSYEAFF. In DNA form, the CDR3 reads TGTGCCAGTAGTATAGTATACAGCTCTTATGAAGCTTTCTTT. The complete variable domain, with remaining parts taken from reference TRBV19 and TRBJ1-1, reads DGGITQSPKYLFRKEGQNVTLSCEQNLNHDAMYWYRQDPGQGLRLIYYSQIVNDFQKGDIAEGYSVSREKKESFPLTVTSAQKNPTAFYLCASSIVYSSYEAFFGQGTRLTVV.